The rows below give T cell receptor beta chains drawn from one sample of a study of T cell changes during pregnancy in multiple sclerosis. Clones were sequenced by immunoSEQ multiplex PCR, and TCRdb holds only the in-frame ones, with some missing. This table holds under 40,000 clones, roughly 90% found once. Material: peripheral blood, obtained in the second trimester of pregnancy. These receptors were obtained from a female donor in good health, enrolled as a control in a pregnancy study. Each CDR3 is given with its conserved first and last residue. The order of the fields is V gene, clone size, J gene, D gene, CDR3 protein, CDR3 DNA. The D gene is left open where the match is weak. Some rows have no size entry. The others give once, few or many, or a class for an expanded clone.

V gene: TRBV15; clone size: .; J gene: TRBJ2-2; D gene: TRBD2; CDR3 protein: CATSREGPGTSGIGELFF; CDR3 DNA: TGTGCCACCAGCAGAGAAGGTCCCGGGACTAGCGGGATCGGGGAGCTGTTTTTT
V gene: TRBV5-4; clone size: .; J gene: TRBJ2-1; D gene: TRBD2; CDR3 protein: CASSLGFRTSGSNEQFF; CDR3 DNA: TGTGCCAGCAGCTTGGGATTCCGGACTAGCGGGAGTAATGAGCAGTTCTTC
V gene: TRBV5-5; clone size: .; J gene: TRBJ2-7; D gene: .; CDR3 protein: CASSLTRGSYEQYF; CDR3 DNA: TGTGCCAGCAGCCTCACCAGGGGTTCCTACGAGCAGTACTTC
V gene: TRBV5-1; clone size: .; J gene: TRBJ2-7; D gene: TRBD1; CDR3 protein: CASSSRQGQEQYF; CDR3 DNA: TGCGCCAGCAGCTCCCGACAGGGTCAAGAGCAGTACTTC
V gene: TRBV15; clone size: .; J gene: TRBJ2-4; D gene: .; CDR3 protein: CATSQPDRDIQYF; CDR3 DNA: TGTGCCACCAGCCAACCTGACCGGGACATTCAGTACTTC
V gene: TRBV7-9; clone size: once; J gene: TRBJ2-5; D gene: .; CDR3 protein: CASSLVGQTQYF; CDR3 DNA: TGTGCCAGCAGCTTAGTGGGCCAGACCCAGTACTTC
V gene: TRBV7-3; clone size: .; J gene: TRBJ1-6; D gene: .; CDR3 protein: CASSPRWNSPLHF; CDR3 DNA: TGTGCCAGCAGCCCCCGGTGGAATTCACCCCTCCACTTT
V gene: TRBV6-1; clone size: .; J gene: TRBJ2-2; D gene: TRBD1; CDR3 protein: CASLKQGDTGELFF; CDR3 DNA: TGTGCCAGCCTAAAGCAGGGGGATACCGGGGAGCTGTTTTTT
V gene: TRBV2; clone size: once; J gene: TRBJ1-2; D gene: TRBD1; CDR3 protein: CASSAGTGVYGYTF; CDR3 DNA: TGTGCCAGCAGCGCCGGGACAGGGGTTTATGGCTACACCTTC
V gene: TRBV11-2; clone size: .; J gene: TRBJ1-4; D gene: TRBD1; CDR3 protein: CASRPGQGATNEKLFF; CDR3 DNA: TGTGCCAGCAGGCCGGGGCAGGGGGCCACTAATGAAAAACTGTTTTTT
V gene: TRBV11-2; clone size: .; J gene: TRBJ1-5; D gene: TRBD1; CDR3 protein: CASSLEGQGNQPQHF; CDR3 DNA: TGTGCCAGCAGCTTAGAGGGACAGGGGAATCAGCCCCAGCATTTT
V gene: TRBV29-1; clone size: .; J gene: TRBJ2-1; D gene: .; CDR3 protein: CSVEGGTKSANEQFF; CDR3 DNA: TGCAGCGTTGAAGGGGGGACAAAATCCGCCAATGAGCAGTTCTTC
V gene: TRBV29-1; clone size: .; J gene: TRBJ2-7; D gene: .; CDR3 protein: CSVEEVASYEQYF; CDR3 DNA: TGCAGCGTTGAAGAGGTCGCGTCCTACGAGCAGTACTTC
V gene: TRBV7-6; clone size: .; J gene: TRBJ2-2; D gene: TRBD1; CDR3 protein: CASSFRGTVDTGELFF; CDR3 DNA: TGTGCCAGCAGCTTTAGGGGGACAGTTGACACCGGGGAGCTGTTTTTT
V gene: TRBV7-3; clone size: .; J gene: TRBJ2-1; D gene: TRBD2; CDR3 protein: CASSLERGGGQFF; CDR3 DNA: TGTGCCAGCAGCCTAGAGAGGGGCGGGGGGCAGTTCTTC
V gene: TRBV9; clone size: once; J gene: TRBJ1-1; D gene: TRBD1; CDR3 protein: CASSGTGRAEAFF; CDR3 DNA: TGTGCCAGCAGCGGGACAGGGAGGGCTGAAGCTTTCTTT
V gene: TRBV29-1; clone size: once; J gene: TRBJ2-7; D gene: .; CDR3 protein: CSVVGSGGPYEQYF; CDR3 DNA: TGCAGCGTTGTTGGGTCAGGGGGGCCCTACGAGCAGTACTTC
V gene: TRBV19; clone size: few; J gene: TRBJ1-5; D gene: TRBD1; CDR3 protein: CASTGQGRDQPQHF; CDR3 DNA: TGTGCCAGTACAGGACAGGGTAGAGATCAGCCCCAGCATTTT
V gene: TRBV27; clone size: .; J gene: TRBJ1-5; D gene: TRBD1; CDR3 protein: CASRGQGPYSNQPQHF; CDR3 DNA: TGTGCCAGCAGGGGACAGGGGCCTTATAGCAATCAGCCCCAGCATTTT
V gene: TRBV11-2; clone size: .; J gene: TRBJ2-3; D gene: .; CDR3 protein: CASSPSRSTDTQYF; CDR3 DNA: TGTGCCAGCAGCCCCTCGAGGAGCACAGATACGCAGTATTTT
V gene: TRBV7-3; clone size: .; J gene: TRBJ2-3; D gene: TRBD2; CDR3 protein: CASSLSGGTDTDTQYF; CDR3 DNA: TGTGCCAGCAGCTTGAGCGGGGGGACGGACACAGATACGCAGTATTTT
V gene: TRBV6-1; clone size: once; J gene: TRBJ1-1; D gene: TRBD1; CDR3 protein: CASTDRMNTEAFF; CDR3 DNA: TGTGCCAGCACGGACAGGATGAACACTGAAGCTTTCTTT
V gene: TRBV29-1; clone size: .; J gene: TRBJ1-1; D gene: .; CDR3 protein: CSVEVSWGGYSEAFF; CDR3 DNA: TGCAGCGTTGAAGTAAGCTGGGGGGGATATAGTGAAGCTTTCTTT
V gene: TRBV27; clone size: .; J gene: TRBJ2-3; D gene: .; CDR3 protein: CASSLTLAQSTDTQYF; CDR3 DNA: TGTGCCAGCAGTTTAACACTAGCCCAGAGCACAGATACGCAGTATTTT
V gene: TRBV7-7; clone size: .; J gene: TRBJ1-2; D gene: .; CDR3 protein: CASSTGTDDNYGYTF; CDR3 DNA: TGTGCCAGCAGCACAGGGACGGACGATAACTATGGCTACACCTTC
V gene: TRBV27; clone size: .; J gene: TRBJ1-6; D gene: TRBD1; CDR3 protein: CARMDRVKGGTLHF; CDR3 DNA: TGTGCCAGAATGGACAGGGTGAAGGGAGGCACCCTCCACTTT
V gene: TRBV5-6; clone size: .; J gene: TRBJ2-7; D gene: TRBD1; CDR3 protein: CASSSGQTPYEQYF; CDR3 DNA: TGTGCCAGCAGCTCGGGACAGACCCCCTACGAGCAGTACTTC
V gene: TRBV27; clone size: .; J gene: TRBJ2-1; D gene: .; CDR3 protein: CASSSKARYSYNEQFF; CDR3 DNA: TGTGCCAGCAGTTCTAAAGCGCGGTACTCCTACAATGAGCAGTTCTTC
V gene: TRBV30; clone size: few; J gene: TRBJ1-1; D gene: TRBD1; CDR3 protein: CAWTRQGGAFF; CDR3 DNA: TGTGCCTGGACAAGACAGGGTGGCGCTTTCTTT
V gene: TRBV15; clone size: once; J gene: TRBJ1-4; D gene: .; CDR3 protein: CATSASRGSNEKLFF; CDR3 DNA: TGTGCCACCAGCGCCTCGAGAGGGTCTAATGAAAAACTGTTTTTT
V gene: TRBV30; clone size: .; J gene: TRBJ1-1; D gene: TRBD1; CDR3 protein: CAWVTGSGTEAFF; CDR3 DNA: TGTGCCTGGGTGACAGGGTCGGGCACTGAAGCTTTCTTT
V gene: TRBV19; clone size: .; J gene: TRBJ2-3; D gene: TRBD2; CDR3 protein: CASREAGLVVADTQYF; CDR3 DNA: TGTGCCAGTAGAGAAGCGGGACTAGTTGTCGCAGATACGCAGTATTTT
V gene: TRBV5-1; clone size: .; J gene: TRBJ2-7; D gene: .; CDR3 protein: CASSLDRALGEQYF; CDR3 DNA: TGCGCCAGCAGCTTGGACAGGGCCCTGGGCGAGCAGTACTTC
V gene: TRBV5-5; clone size: .; J gene: TRBJ1-4; D gene: TRBD1; CDR3 protein: CASSLTGANEKLFF; CDR3 DNA: TGTGCCAGCAGCTTGACAGGGGCTAATGAAAAACTGTTTTTT
V gene: TRBV7-9; clone size: .; J gene: TRBJ1-2; D gene: TRBD1; CDR3 protein: CASSGGQGTLGYTF; CDR3 DNA: TGTGCCAGCAGCGGAGGACAGGGGACCTTGGGCTACACCTTC
V gene: TRBV6-1; clone size: .; J gene: TRBJ2-3; D gene: .; CDR3 protein: CASTEGGASTDTQYF; CDR3 DNA: TGTGCCAGCACCGAGGGGGGGGCTAGCACAGATACGCAGTATTTT
V gene: TRBV19; clone size: .; J gene: TRBJ1-2; D gene: .; CDR3 protein: CASKNTGFDYGYTF; CDR3 DNA: TGTGCCAGTAAGAACACAGGGTTCGACTATGGCTACACCTTC
V gene: TRBV27; clone size: .; J gene: TRBJ2-3; D gene: .; CDR3 protein: CASWLAGGGRADTQYF; CDR3 DNA: TGTGCCAGCTGGCTGGCCGGCGGTGGCCGGGCAGATACGCAGTATTTT
V gene: TRBV5-1; clone size: .; J gene: TRBJ1-1; D gene: TRBD1; CDR3 protein: CASSPGQGGQSTEAFF; CDR3 DNA: TGCGCCAGCAGCCCGGGACAGGGCGGTCAGAGCACTGAAGCTTTCTTT
V gene: TRBV19; clone size: .; J gene: TRBJ1-2; D gene: .; CDR3 protein: CASGSAAPTNYGYTF; CDR3 DNA: TGTGCCAGTGGGAGCGCGGCCCCGACTAACTATGGCTACACCTTC
V gene: TRBV28; clone size: .; J gene: TRBJ2-7; D gene: TRBD2; CDR3 protein: CASRPGGRIYEQYF; CDR3 DNA: TGTGCCAGCAGGCCCGGGGGGAGGATCTACGAGCAGTACTTC
V gene: TRBV30; clone size: .; J gene: TRBJ2-5; D gene: TRBD2; CDR3 protein: CAWNPAGGPRETQYF; CDR3 DNA: TGTGCCTGGAACCCAGCGGGGGGGCCTCGAGAGACCCAGTACTTC
V gene: TRBV6-5; clone size: .; J gene: TRBJ2-7; D gene: .; CDR3 protein: CASRRHRAGEQYF; CDR3 DNA: TGTGCCAGCAGGCGCCACAGGGCTGGGGAGCAGTACTTC